Listed here are 14 T cell receptor beta chains from one sample, sequenced in a study of neurological immune-mediated disorders. TCRdb processed the 5' RACE reads anew with MiXCR; each CDR3 protein has one entry. This table has 85,000 to 110,000 distinct CDR3 sequences, 9.5% to 14% appearing once. Time point meaning: longitudinal time-point 3. The sequencing sample was made of PBMCs. The receptors were sampled from a female donor with HTLV-1-associated myelopathy (HAM/TSP).

This clonotype was detected ten times or more. This rearrangement joins TRBV10-3 to TRBJ2-1; D remains ambiguous. Trimming left V 0 bases short and J 4 bases short, with 4 bases between. This CDR3 is built from 13 residues. Germline V gene sequence: CDR1 ENHRY, CDR2 SYGVKD. DNA of the CDR3: TGTGCCATCAGTGAGTCGTTATACAATGAGCAGTTCTTC. Protein product: CAISESLYNEQFF.

The V gene is TRBV5-1, the J gene TRBJ2-1; TRBD1 agrees at 8 bases. After removal of 3 bases from V and 7 bases from J, the junction contained 6 bases not matched to a gene. The CDR3 length is 14 residues. Germline CDR1 reads SGHRS; CDR2 reads YFSETQ. CDR3 loop: CASSWGTGENEQFF. The CDR3 nucleotides are TGCGCCAGCAGCTGGGGGACAGGCGAAAATGAGCAGTTCTTC.

Comment on this clonotype: This could be a read error, since a much larger clone is one nucleotide away. The J gene is TRBJ2-1, the V gene TRBV5-5; D ambiguous. The germline gives CDR1 SGHKS, CDR2 YYEKEE (reference sequence). Trimming shortened V by 2 bases and J by 6 bases, and 12 bases separated the two germline ends. This CDR3 is 14 amino acids long. CDR3 sequence: CASSLAHWSNEQFF. The CDR3 nucleotides are TGTGCCAGCAGCTTAGCGCACTGGTCCAATGAGCAGTTCTTC.

This clonotype was found many times. The V call is TRBV5-1, the J call TRBJ1-6; the match to TRBD1 covers 8 bases. In germline, CDR1 is SGHRS, CDR2 YFSETQ. The CDR3 runs 15 residues. Trimming at V came to 4 bases and at J to 6 bases, leaving 6 bases not matched to a gene. CDR3 in DNA: TGCGCCAGCAGCGGAATACAGGGGGGTAATTCACCCCTCCACTTT. This gives the protein CASSGIQGGNSPLHF. Filled out from reference TRBV5-1 and TRBJ1-6, the complete variable domain reads KAGVTQTPRYLIKTRGQQVTLSCSPISGHRSVSWYQQTPGQGLQFLFEYFSETQRNKGNFPGRFSGRQFSNSRSEMNVSTLELGDSALYLCASSGIQGGNSPLHFGNGTRLTVT.

Many counts were recorded for this clonotype. The V and J genes are TRBV15 and TRBJ2-7; TRBD1 matches 7 bases. CDR1 and CDR2 (germline): LNHNV, YYDKDF (reference sequence). The V gene end was trimmed by 4 bases and the J gene end by 6 bases; junction bases not matched to a gene: 12. This CDR3 spans 15 amino acids. The CDR3, as DNA: TGTGCCACCAGCAATGACGGGACAGCTCTACCCGAGCAGTACTTC. It is translated as CATSNDGTALPEQYF.

This clonotype has ten or more counts. The chain has TRBV5-1 and TRBJ2-7; 12 bases are shared with TRBD2. The CDR3 covers 18 residues. Per germline, CDR1 SGHRS and CDR2 YFSETQ. V lost 0 bases to trimming and J lost 4 bases; unmatched junction nucleotides: 11. CDR3 region: CASSLGGTMTSGGYEQYF. CDR3 coding DNA: TGCGCCAGCAGCTTGGGGGGCACAATGACTAGCGGGGGATACGAGCAGTACTTC.

This clonotype showed up many times. This sequence joins TRBV5-1 and TRBJ2-1; the match to TRBD1 covers 8 bases. The CDR3 is 14 residues long. With V trimmed by 0 bases and J by 6 bases, 2 bases remained unmatched. CDR1 is SGHRS, CDR2 YFSETQ, per germline. CDR3 protein: CASSLVRGLNEQFF. The CDR3 region has the DNA TGCGCCAGCAGCTTGGTCAGGGGGCTCAATGAGCAGTTCTTC.

This clonotype was observed a few times. V is TRBV24-1 and J is TRBJ2-7; the match to TRBD1 covers 7 bases. The V gene's germline CDR1 is KGHDR and CDR2 SFDVKD. The ends lost 2 bases at V and 2 bases at J; junction bases unmatched: 2. The CDR3 length is 14 residues. The CDR3 reads CATSDSDRAYEQYF. The CDR3 DNA follows: TGTGCCACCAGTGATTCAGACAGGGCCTACGAGCAGTACTTC.

This clonotype was counted ten times or more. This chain links TRBV7-9 with TRBJ2-1; 15 bases align to TRBD2. The trim removed 5 bases at V and 15 bases at J, leaving 11 bases unmatched. Germline V gene lookup returns CDR1 SEHNR and CDR2 FQNEAQ (reference sequence). The CDR3 consists of 15 residues. This CDR3 is CASSPQRTSGGGLFF. The CDR3 DNA reads as TGTGCCAGCAGCCCGCAACGGACTAGCGGGGGGGGTCTGTTCTTC.

This clonotype was observed at least ten times. In nucleotides, the CDR3 is TGCGCCAGCAGCTCGTCCCCTACAGGGGCTGGGGCCAACGTCCTGACTTTC. It codes for CASSSSPTGAGANVLTF. The V and J genes are TRBV5-1 and TRBJ2-6, with TRBD1 matching 7 bases. The CDR3 loop spans 17 amino acids. Trimming at V came to 3 bases and at J to 2 bases, leaving 8 bases not matched to a gene. Germline V lookup: CDR1 SGHRS, CDR2 YFSETQ.

This clonotype was seen many times. The chain has TRBV7-2 and TRBJ2-1; 10 bases are shared with TRBD1. The germline V gene has CDR1 SGHTA and CDR2 FQGNSA. This CDR3 contains 16 residues. V was pared by 6 bases and J by 2 bases, with 7 bases of the junction left unmatched. The CDR3 region has the DNA TGTGCCAGCAGAACAGGGGGGACAGGGGCCTACAATGAGCAGTTCTTC. Protein: CASRTGGTGAYNEQFF.

This clonotype was detected many times. The chain uses TRBV5-1 and TRBJ1-2; D unresolved. Trimming left V 0 bases short and J 4 bases short, with 13 bases between. Germline values: CDR1 SGHRS, CDR2 YFSETQ. The CDR3 consists of 15 residues. Written as DNA, the CDR3 is TGCGCCAGCAGCTTGGCCCCGGGAATTGGCTATGGCTACACCTTC. The encoded protein is CASSLAPGIGYGYTF.

This clonotype was counted ten times or more. The rearrangement joins TRBV4-2 to TRBJ1-2; D is undetermined. The V and J ends lost 0 bases and 7 bases respectively, with 6 bases between them. Per germline, CDR1 LGHNA and CDR2 YNFKEQ. The CDR3 contains 12 residues. CDR3: CASSQERVGYTF. CDR3 coding DNA: TGTGCCAGCAGCCAAGAACGGGTTGGCTACACCTTC.

This clonotype was picked up many times. The chain recombines TRBV20-1 with TRBJ2-3; a possible D gene is TRBD2 (6 bases). The germline gives CDR1 DFQATT, CDR2 SNEGSKA (reference sequence). V lost 1 base to trimming and J lost 0 bases, with 11 bases between them. The CDR3 totals 15 residues. The CDR3: CSARVYGTSTDTQYF. The CDR3 DNA reads TGCAGTGCTAGAGTATACGGGACTAGCACAGATACGCAGTATTTT.